This TCR beta chain was identified in a study of human T cells and chemical hapten exposure. Germline loops: CDR1 DFQATT, CDR2 SNEGSKA (reference sequence). The CDR3 has 13 residues. Trimming removed 4 bases from V and 2 bases from J, with 10 bases in between. MiXCR, applied by TCRdb to the RACE reads, yields one record per CDR3 protein. Here the sample spans about 350,000 distinct CDR3 sequences, around 6% being singletons. Indicated time point: patch test 2, 6 weeks after DPC sensitization. Treatment reported: therapeutic diphenylcyclopropenone sensitization with weekly scalp DPC. This clonotype has only a few counts.

The material was whole blood, obtained in connection with sensitization to the hapten diphenylcyclopropenone (DPC). The clonotype comes from a woman between 18 and 29 years old with alopecia areata. Some clones in this sample may be carry-over from other donors' samples. The rearrangement uses TRBV20-1 and TRBJ2-3; D uncertain. CDR3 sequence: CSATPQNTDTQYF. The DNA of the CDR3 is TGCAGTGCTACACCCCAGAACACAGATACGCAGTATTTT.